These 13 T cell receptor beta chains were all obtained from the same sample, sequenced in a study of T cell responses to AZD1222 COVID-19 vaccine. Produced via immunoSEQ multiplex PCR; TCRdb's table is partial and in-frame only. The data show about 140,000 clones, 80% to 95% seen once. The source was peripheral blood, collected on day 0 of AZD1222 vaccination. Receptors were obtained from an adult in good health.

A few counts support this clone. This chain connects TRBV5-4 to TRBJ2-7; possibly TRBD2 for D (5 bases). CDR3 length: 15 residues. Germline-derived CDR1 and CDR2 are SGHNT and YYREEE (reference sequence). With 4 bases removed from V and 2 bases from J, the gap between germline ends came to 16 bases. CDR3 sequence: CASSLGRIGAYEQYF. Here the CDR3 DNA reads TGTGCCAGCAGCCTGGGGAGAATCGGCGCCTACGAGCAGTACTTC.

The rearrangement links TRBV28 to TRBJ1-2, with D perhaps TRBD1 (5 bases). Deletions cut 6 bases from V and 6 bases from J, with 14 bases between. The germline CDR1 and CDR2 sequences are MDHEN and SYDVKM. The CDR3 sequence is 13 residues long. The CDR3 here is CASRPGFSNGYTF. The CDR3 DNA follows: TGTGCCAGCAGGCCAGGGTTCTCAAATGGCTACACCTTC.

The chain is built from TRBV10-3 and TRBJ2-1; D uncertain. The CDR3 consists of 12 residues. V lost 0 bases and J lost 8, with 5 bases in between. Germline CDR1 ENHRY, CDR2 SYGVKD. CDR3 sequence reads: CAISESGYEQFF. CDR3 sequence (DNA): TGTGCCATCAGTGAGTCAGGGTATGAGCAGTTCTTC.

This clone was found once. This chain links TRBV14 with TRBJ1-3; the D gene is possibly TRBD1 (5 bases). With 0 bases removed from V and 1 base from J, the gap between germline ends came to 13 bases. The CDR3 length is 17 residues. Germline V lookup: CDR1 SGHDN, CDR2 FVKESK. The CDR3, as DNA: TGTGCCAGCAGCCAAGATCGAGGGGAGAGGTCTGGAAACACCATATATTTT. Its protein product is CASSQDRGERSGNTIYF.

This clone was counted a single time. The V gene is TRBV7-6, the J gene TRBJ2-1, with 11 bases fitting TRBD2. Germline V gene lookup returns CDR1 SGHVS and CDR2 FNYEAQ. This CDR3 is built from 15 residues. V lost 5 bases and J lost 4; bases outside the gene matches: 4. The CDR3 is CASSLGTSGYNEQFF. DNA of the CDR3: TGTGCCAGCAGCCTCGGGACTAGCGGTTACAATGAGCAGTTCTTC.

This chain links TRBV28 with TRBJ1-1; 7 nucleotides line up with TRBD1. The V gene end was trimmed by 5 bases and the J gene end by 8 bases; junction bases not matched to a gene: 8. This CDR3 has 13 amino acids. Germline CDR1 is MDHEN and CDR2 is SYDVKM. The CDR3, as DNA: TGTGCCAGCAGTCCATGGGACAGACGAGAAGCTTTCTTT. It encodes CASSPWDRREAFF. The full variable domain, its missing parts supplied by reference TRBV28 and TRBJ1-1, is DVKVTQSSRYLVKRTGEKVFLECVQDMDHENMFWYRQDPGLGLRLIYFSYDVKMKEKGDIPEGYSVSREKKERFSLILESASTNQTSMYLCASSPWDRREAFFGQGTRLTVV.

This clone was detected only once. In DNA, the CDR3 is TGTGCCAGCAGACCGCAGGGTATCAAGCAGTACTTC. Amino acids: CASRPQGIKQYF. J is TRBJ2-7 and V is TRBV6-5; TRBD1 is a possible D gene (5 bases). This CDR3 spans 12 amino acids. Trimming took 6 bases from V and 8 from J, leaving 14 bases between them. Per the germline V gene, CDR1 is MNHEY and CDR2 is SVGAGI.

CDR3 sequence (DNA): TGTGCCAGCAGTTACCCTCAGAAACAAGAGACCCAGTACTTC. This sequence encodes CASSYPQKQETQYF. The chain employs TRBV6-6 and TRBJ2-5; D remains unclear. The CDR3 contains 14 residues. V gave up 2 bases and J gave up 2 bases, with 9 bases separating them. Germline V lookup: CDR1 MNHNY, CDR2 SVGAGI (reference sequence).

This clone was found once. The CDR3 DNA follows: TGTGCCAGCAGTAAGGGCCAAGAACCCGAGCAGTACTTC. It encodes CASSKGQEPEQYF. The gene calls are TRBV11-1 and TRBJ2-7; D is undetermined. Germline V gene sequence: CDR1 SGHAT, CDR2 FQDESV (reference sequence). V was trimmed by 6 bases and J by 6 bases, leaving 15 bases between them. The CDR3 is 13 amino acids.

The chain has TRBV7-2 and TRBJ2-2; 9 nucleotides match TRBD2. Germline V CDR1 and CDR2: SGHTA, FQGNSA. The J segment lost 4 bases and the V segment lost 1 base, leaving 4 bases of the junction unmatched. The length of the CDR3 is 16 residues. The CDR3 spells CASSLGLAGSTGELFF. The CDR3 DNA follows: TGTGCCAGCAGCTTAGGGCTAGCGGGATCCACCGGGGAGCTGTTTTTT.

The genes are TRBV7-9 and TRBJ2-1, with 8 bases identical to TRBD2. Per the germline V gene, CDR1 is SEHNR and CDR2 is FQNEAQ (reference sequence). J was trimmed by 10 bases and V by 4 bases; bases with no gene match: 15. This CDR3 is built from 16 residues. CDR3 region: CASSSIAGTVSVEQFF. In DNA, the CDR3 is TGTGCCAGCAGCTCTATAGCGGGGACCGTCAGCGTCGAGCAGTTCTTC.

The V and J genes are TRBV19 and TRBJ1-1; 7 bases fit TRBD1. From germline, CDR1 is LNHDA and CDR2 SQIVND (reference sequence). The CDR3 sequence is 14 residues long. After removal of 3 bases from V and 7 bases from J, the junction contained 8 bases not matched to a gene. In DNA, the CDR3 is TGTGCCAGTAGTATGGTATCGGGGACAGATGAAGCTTTCTTT. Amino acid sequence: CASSMVSGTDEAFF.

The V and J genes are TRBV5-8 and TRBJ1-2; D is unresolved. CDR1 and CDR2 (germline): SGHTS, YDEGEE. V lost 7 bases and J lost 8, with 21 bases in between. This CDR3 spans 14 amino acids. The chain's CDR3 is CASVRGNPSPGYTF. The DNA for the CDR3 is TGTGCCAGCGTCCGAGGGAATCCAAGTCCGGGCTACACCTTC.